Listed below are T cell receptor beta chains from one sample, sequenced in a study of blood T cell repertoires in COVID-19. TCRdb keeps only in-frame clones here, not all; method: immunoSEQ multiplex PCR. The data contain over 400,000 clones, more than 85% of them seen just once; the ten biggest clones take up around 7.9%. Sequenced material: PBMCs or T cells enriched from blood (not recorded which). The receptors were sampled from a woman aged 55-69 years who had recovered from COVID-19. CDR3s include the opening cysteine and the closing phenylalanine or tryptophan. The order of the fields is clone size, V gene, J gene, D gene, CDR3 protein, CDR3 DNA. A D gene is named only where the DNA matches it firmly. Some rows mark clone size as missing; the rest say once, few, many or name a class of expanded clone.

size: -
V: TRBV5-1
J: TRBJ2-3
D: -
CDR3: CASSLDRGTDTQYF
DNA: TGCGCCAGCAGCTTGGACCGGGGCACAGATACGCAGTATTTT

size: -
V: TRBV7-9
J: TRBJ2-7
D: -
CDR3: CASSLHGSYEQYF
DNA: TGTGCCAGCAGCTTACACGGGTCCTACGAGCAGTACTTC

size: -
V: TRBV7-2
J: TRBJ2-5
D: -
CDR3: CASSLGAGRSETQYF
DNA: TGTGCCAGCAGCTTAGGGGCCGGTAGATCGGAGACCCAGTACTTC

size: -
V: TRBV11-3
J: TRBJ2-6
D: TRBD2
CDR3: CASSSQGGSSGANVLTF
DNA: TGTGCCAGCAGCTCGCAGGGCGGGAGCTCTGGGGCCAACGTCCTGACTTTC

size: -
V: TRBV24-1
J: TRBJ1-1
D: TRBD1
CDR3: CATSVLETGAIPNTEAFF
DNA: TGTGCCACCAGTGTTTTGGAAACAGGGGCCATTCCGAACACTGAAGCTTTCTTT

size: -
V: TRBV19
J: TRBJ2-5
D: -
CDR3: CASSFRDAKETQYF
DNA: TGTGCCAGTAGTTTCCGGGATGCTAAAGAGACCCAGTACTTC

size: -
V: TRBV14
J: TRBJ1-2
D: -
CDR3: CASSPGGGLYGYTF
DNA: TGTGCCAGCAGCCCCGGCGGAGGACTCTATGGCTACACCTTC

size: -
V: TRBV11-2
J: TRBJ2-2
D: TRBD1
CDR3: CASSPPGTGHTGELFF
DNA: TGTGCCAGCAGCCCCCCTGGGACAGGACACACCGGGGAGCTGTTTTTT

size: -
V: TRBV4-1
J: TRBJ2-5
D: -
CDR3: CASSHPDNQETQYF
DNA: TGCGCCAGCAGCCACCCCGACAACCAAGAGACCCAGTACTTC

size: -
V: TRBV7-9
J: TRBJ2-7
D: -
CDR3: CASSPGRDEQYF
DNA: TGTGCCAGCAGCCCGGGGCGGGATGAGCAGTACTTC

size: -
V: TRBV2
J: TRBJ2-2
D: -
CDR3: CASRSQGNTGELFF
DNA: TGTGCCAGCAGATCGCAGGGGAACACCGGGGAGCTGTTTTTT

size: -
V: TRBV10-3
J: TRBJ1-1
D: -
CDR3: CAIKGVSNTEAFF
DNA: TGTGCCATCAAGGGGGTTTCGAACACTGAAGCTTTCTTT

size: -
V: TRBV7-6
J: TRBJ1-3
D: -
CDR3: CASSAHRVFGNTIYF
DNA: TGTGCCAGCAGCGCGCACAGGGTTTTCGGAAACACCATATATTTT

size: -
V: TRBV5-4
J: TRBJ1-2
D: -
CDR3: CASSRVSDYGYTF
DNA: TGTGCCAGCAGCCGGGTCAGCGACTATGGCTACACCTTC

size: -
V: TRBV2
J: TRBJ1-2
D: -
CDR3: CASGGRPNYGYTF
DNA: TGTGCCAGCGGGGGCAGGCCCAACTATGGCTACACCTTC

size: -
V: TRBV2
J: TRBJ1-4
D: -
CDR3: CASSDGVREKLFF
DNA: TGTGCCAGCAGTGACGGGGTTCGGGAAAAACTGTTTTTT

size: -
V: TRBV2
J: TRBJ2-3
D: TRBD2
CDR3: CASSLTSGGANTQYF
DNA: TGTGCCAGCAGTCTGACTAGCGGGGGGGCGAATACGCAGTATTTT

size: -
V: TRBV4-2
J: TRBJ2-7
D: TRBD2
CDR3: CASSQGLAGVYEQYF
DNA: TGTGCCAGCAGCCAAGGGCTAGCGGGGGTATATGAGCAGTACTTC

size: -
V: TRBV20-1
J: TRBJ1-3
D: TRBD1
CDR3: CSASLGQGSGNTIYF
DNA: TGCAGTGCTAGTCTCGGACAGGGCTCTGGAAACACCATATATTTT

size: once
V: TRBV11-2
J: TRBJ2-2
D: -
CDR3: CASSPSPRELFF
DNA: TGTGCCAGCAGCCCTAGCCCGCGGGAGCTGTTTTTT

size: -
V: TRBV3-1/TRBV3-2
J: TRBJ2-4
D: -
CDR3: CASSPSDRPIQYF
DNA: TGTGCCAGCAGCCCGTCCGACAGGCCCATTCAGTACTTC

size: -
V: TRBV11-2
J: TRBJ2-5
D: -
CDR3: CASSLGGLAETQYF
DNA: TGTGCCAGCAGCTTAGGAGGCCTAGCGGAGACCCAGTACTTC

size: -
V: TRBV3-1/TRBV3-2
J: TRBJ2-2
D: TRBD1
CDR3: CASSQGQGASGELFF
DNA: TGTGCCAGCAGCCAAGGACAGGGGGCTAGCGGGGAGCTGTTTTTT

size: -
V: TRBV6-5
J: TRBJ2-5
D: -
CDR3: CASRTLLDVSETQYF
DNA: TGTGCCAGCAGGACGCTACTAGATGTGAGTGAGACCCAGTACTTC

size: -
V: TRBV2
J: TRBJ1-1
D: -
CDR3: CAGAVEPGLAEAFF
DNA: TGTGCCGGAGCGGTCGAACCTGGTCTCGCTGAAGCTTTCTTT

size: -
V: TRBV3-1/TRBV3-2
J: TRBJ2-1
D: TRBD2
CDR3: CASSQGGTSGDYNEQFF
DNA: TGTGCCAGCAGCCAAGGAGGGACTAGCGGGGACTACAATGAGCAGTTCTTC

size: -
V: TRBV10-3
J: TRBJ2-3
D: TRBD2
CDR3: CAISESEILAGPDTQYF
DNA: TGTGCCATCAGTGAGTCCGAAATCCTAGCGGGGCCAGATACGCAGTATTTT

size: once
V: TRBV7-9
J: TRBJ2-2
D: -
CDR3: CASSLARLVMVGELFF
DNA: TGTGCCAGCAGCTTAGCGCGTCTAGTTATGGTCGGGGAGCTGTTTTTT

size: -
V: TRBV6-5
J: TRBJ1-6
D: TRBD1
CDR3: CASSYSPRGLNSPLHF
DNA: TGTGCCAGCAGTTACTCCCCCAGGGGGTTGAATTCACCCCTCCACTTT

size: once
V: TRBV18
J: TRBJ2-7
D: TRBD1
CDR3: CASSPGQGVTYEQYF
DNA: TGTGCCAGCTCACCGGGACAGGGGGTCACCTACGAGCAGTACTTC

size: -
V: TRBV19
J: TRBJ1-6
D: -
CDR3: CASSIWGRNSPLHF
DNA: TGTGCCAGTAGTATATGGGGCAGAAATTCACCCCTCCACTTT

size: -
V: TRBV2
J: TRBJ2-7
D: -
CDR3: CASSTSGVWGHGYEQYF
DNA: TGTGCCAGCAGCACCTCAGGGGTTTGGGGACACGGCTACGAGCAGTACTTC

size: once
V: TRBV10-2
J: TRBJ2-2
D: TRBD1
CDR3: CASRQGAGGELFF
DNA: TGCGCCAGTCGACAGGGGGCGGGCGGGGAGCTGTTTTTT

size: -
V: TRBV19
J: TRBJ1-6
D: -
CDR3: CASSMSLNNSPLHF
DNA: TGTGCCAGTAGTATGAGCCTAAATAATTCACCCCTCCACTTT

size: -
V: TRBV25-1
J: TRBJ1-3
D: -
CDR3: CASSRGSGNTIYF
DNA: TGTGCCAGCAGTAGGGGCTCTGGAAACACCATATATTTT

size: -
V: TRBV5-1
J: TRBJ1-2
D: TRBD1
CDR3: CASSTDREYYGYTF
DNA: TGCGCCAGCAGCACAGACAGGGAATACTATGGCTACACCTTC

size: -
V: TRBV5-5
J: TRBJ2-3
D: -
CDR3: CASSYSWGLSTDTQYF
DNA: TGTGCCAGCAGCTACTCGTGGGGGCTAAGCACAGATACGCAGTATTTT

size: -
V: TRBV6-2/TRBV6-3
J: TRBJ1-3
D: -
CDR3: CASSPTGHHSGNTIYF
DNA: TGTGCCAGCAGCCCTACTGGACATCACTCTGGAAACACCATATATTTT

size: -
V: TRBV6-5
J: TRBJ2-3
D: TRBD2
CDR3: CASSYQRGGPDTQYF
DNA: TGTGCCAGCAGTTATCAGCGGGGGGGCCCAGATACGCAGTATTTT

size: -
V: TRBV14
J: TRBJ1-1
D: TRBD1
CDR3: CASSQGQLMNTEAFF
DNA: TGTGCCAGCAGCCAGGGACAGCTGATGAACACTGAAGCTTTCTTT

size: -
V: TRBV2
J: TRBJ2-3
D: TRBD2
CDR3: CASTLTSGGTDTQYF
DNA: TGTGCCAGCACCTTGACTAGCGGGGGCACAGATACGCAGTATTTT

size: -
V: TRBV4-2
J: TRBJ2-5
D: TRBD1
CDR3: CASSQPDREETQYF
DNA: TGTGCCAGCAGCCAACCCGACAGGGAAGAGACCCAGTACTTC

size: few
V: TRBV5-6
J: TRBJ1-5
D: TRBD1
CDR3: CASSKGQGYQPQHF
DNA: TGTGCCAGCAGCAAGGGACAGGGCTACCAGCCCCAGCATTTT

size: -
V: TRBV12-5
J: TRBJ2-1
D: TRBD2
CDR3: CASGINPTGTSGNEQFF
DNA: TGTGCTAGTGGTATCAACCCCACCGGGACTAGCGGGAATGAGCAGTTCTTC

size: -
V: TRBV7-8
J: TRBJ2-5
D: -
CDR3: CASSPNLQTQYF
DNA: TGTGCCAGCAGCCCTAATCTCCAGACCCAGTACTTC

size: -
V: TRBV5-1
J: TRBJ2-5
D: TRBD2
CDR3: CASTPIAGEETQYF
DNA: TGCGCCAGCACCCCCATAGCGGGGGAAGAGACCCAGTACTTC

size: few
V: TRBV6-1
J: TRBJ2-7
D: TRBD2
CDR3: CASSAGLAGGQGEQYF
DNA: TGTGCCAGCAGTGCGGGACTAGCGGGGGGGCAGGGCGAGCAGTACTTC

size: -
V: TRBV14
J: TRBJ1-1
D: -
CDR3: CASSQRAEAFF
DNA: TGTGCCAGCAGCCAACGGGCTGAAGCTTTCTTT

size: -
V: TRBV29-1
J: TRBJ1-1
D: -
CDR3: CTAEDGEAFF
DNA: TGCACAGCGGAAGATGGTGAAGCTTTCTTT

size: -
V: TRBV2
J: TRBJ1-2
D: -
CDR3: CAKDSNYGYTF
DNA: TGTGCAAAGGACAGTAACTATGGCTACACCTTC

size: -
V: TRBV5-6
J: TRBJ2-7
D: -
CDR3: CASTFRRTDSYEQYF
DNA: TGTGCCAGCACCTTCCGGAGGACAGATTCTTACGAGCAGTACTTC

size: once
V: TRBV19
J: TRBJ1-2
D: -
CDR3: CASSPRTFYGYTF
DNA: TGTGCCAGTAGCCCCAGAACCTTCTATGGCTACACCTTC

size: many
V: TRBV7-8
J: TRBJ1-1
D: TRBD1
CDR3: CASSREDRRGTEAFF
DNA: TGTGCCAGCAGCCGAGAGGACAGGAGGGGAACTGAAGCTTTCTTT

size: -
V: TRBV11-3
J: TRBJ1-5
D: -
CDR3: CASSLVSTKGVSNQPQHF
DNA: TGTGCCAGCAGCTTAGTGTCAACTAAAGGGGTTAGCAATCAGCCCCAGCATTTT

size: -
V: TRBV20-1
J: TRBJ1-3
D: TRBD1
CDR3: CSASIRGTLRNTIYF
DNA: TGCAGTGCTAGTATCAGGGGGACACTTCGAAACACCATATATTTT

size: -
V: TRBV7-6
J: TRBJ2-7
D: TRBD2
CDR3: CASSPRSSGVYEQYF
DNA: TGTGCCAGCAGCCCTCGGTCTAGCGGCGTCTACGAGCAGTACTTC

size: -
V: TRBV2
J: TRBJ1-2
D: -
CDR3: CASSDRNYGYTF
DNA: TGTGCCAGCAGTGACAGAAACTATGGCTACACCTTC

size: -
V: TRBV20-1
J: TRBJ1-5
D: -
CDR3: CSARDFNSQHF
DNA: TGCAGTGCTAGAGATTTTAACTCCCAGCATTTT

size: -
V: TRBV3-1/TRBV3-2
J: TRBJ1-6
D: TRBD1
CDR3: CASSPRDRGDSPLHF
DNA: TGTGCCAGCAGCCCGCGCGACAGGGGGGATTCACCCCTCCACTTT

size: once
V: TRBV2
J: TRBJ1-6
D: TRBD1
CDR3: CASTEGQENSPLHF
DNA: TGTGCCAGCACCGAGGGACAGGAGAATTCACCCCTCCACTTT